A single sample is the source of the 15 T cell receptor beta chains below, sequenced in a study of Ad26.COV2.S vaccination and SARS-CoV-2 variants. Repertoires were generated with immunoSEQ multiplex PCR, while TCRdb's copy carries only in-frame clones and drops some. The sample lists approximately 500,000 clones; around nine tenths were seen once. Treatment given: roughly 18 received Ad26.COV2.S at low or high dose, single or two shots; roughly five received placebo; per-sample allocation not given. The study sampled participants on day 63 after the first vaccine or placebo injection. Sequencing used peripheral blood, obtained in a trial of Ad26.COV2.S vaccine versus placebo. The receptors were gathered from a person aged 18-65 years who received the Ad26.COV2.S COVID-19 vaccine or a placebo.

The chain recombines TRBV6-2 or TRBV6-3 with TRBJ2-7, with D perhaps matching TRBD2 (6 bases). The CDR3 spans 15 residues. Germline V gives CDR1 MNHEY, CDR2 SVGEGT. The germline V and J ends were trimmed by 4 bases and 0 bases, with 13 bases remaining between them. This CDR3 is CASSSAGLPSYEQYF. CDR3 nucleotides: TGTGCCAGCAGTTCAGCGGGCCTCCCCTCCTACGAGCAGTACTTC.

This clone showed up just a few times. This rearrangement joins TRBV28 to TRBJ1-1, with D uncertain. Trimming removed 8 bases at V and 3 bases at J, with 16 bases between. This CDR3 is 14 amino acids long. Germline V lookup: CDR1 MDHEN, CDR2 SYDVKM. CDR3 coding DNA: TGTGCCAGCTTTGAGAGAGGTACATACACTGAAGCTTTCTTT. Its protein is CASFERGTYTEAFF.

The chain carries TRBV20-1 and TRBJ1-2, with D perhaps matching TRBD1 (6 bases). V was trimmed by 3 bases and J by 5 bases, leaving 16 bases between them. This CDR3 is built from 14 residues. Germline V lookup: CDR1 DFQATT, CDR2 SNEGSKA (reference sequence). CDR3: CSASSQGGLYGYTF. The DNA of the CDR3 is TGCAGTGCTAGTAGTCAAGGGGGTTTGTATGGCTACACCTTC.

On this clone itself: One end of the junction is discordant with germline, which a read error may explain. The chain joins TRBV5-8 to TRBJ2-7; a weak D match, TRBD2 (6 bases). The germline V gene has CDR1 SGHTS and CDR2 YDEGEE. This CDR3 has 13 amino acids. CDR3 region: CASSLAVGRGPPF. The CDR3 region has the DNA TGTGCCAGCAGCTTGGCCGTTGGGCGGGGCCCCCCCTTC.

The chain employs TRBV5-1 and TRBJ1-1; the D is unclear. V lost 4 bases and J lost 4, with 14 bases in between. The CDR3 contains 14 residues. Germline V gene data show CDR1 as SGHRS and CDR2 as YFSETQ. CDR3 protein: CASSLPSGGTEAFF. CDR3 in DNA: TGCGCCAGCAGCCTGCCCTCGGGCGGCACTGAAGCTTTCTTT.

The V call is TRBV30, the J call TRBJ1-1; TRBD1 matches at 10 bases. Trimming removed 3 bases from V and 10 bases from J; junction bases left unmatched: 14. From germline, CDR1 is GTSNPN and CDR2 SVGIG (reference sequence). This CDR3 is 15 amino acids long. In nucleotides, the CDR3 is TGTGCCTGGAGAGGGGAGGGACAGGGGACCCATGGAGCTTTCTTT. Residues: CAWRGEGQGTHGAFF.

This rearrangement joins TRBV12-3 or TRBV12-4 to TRBJ2-1, with 7 bases fitting TRBD1. J was trimmed by 4 bases and V by 6 bases; bases with no gene match: 3. The CDR3 is made up of 13 amino acids. As DNA, the CDR3 is TGTGCCAGCAGGGGACAGACGTACAATGAGCAGTTCTTC. Translation: CASRGQTYNEQFF.

V usage is TRBV5-4 and J usage is TRBJ2-7, with D possibly being TRBD1 (6 bases). The CDR3 is 13 amino acids. V lost 7 bases, J lost 6 bases, and 17 bases lay in between. Germline V gene data show CDR1 as SGHNT and CDR2 as YYREEE (reference sequence). The CDR3 loop is CASANRVRGEQYF. The CDR3 DNA follows: TGTGCCAGCGCGAACAGGGTGAGGGGCGAGCAGTACTTC.

This sequence joins TRBV11-2 and TRBJ2-1, with D perhaps being TRBD1 or TRBD2 (7 bases each). The CDR3 length is 17 residues. Germline V gene data show CDR1 as SGHAT and CDR2 as FQNNGV. The germline V and J ends were trimmed by 5 bases and 7 bases, with 24 bases remaining between them. CDR3 protein: CASSGLRSRGGRNEQFF. The CDR3, as DNA: TGTGCCAGCAGCGGACTCCGATCCAGGGGGGGTAGGAATGAGCAGTTCTTC.

This chain links TRBV30 with TRBJ1-1; weak D call: TRBD1 (6 bases). The CDR3 spans 12 residues. The V end lost 3 bases, the J end lost 3 bases, and 8 bases lay between the germline ends. Germline loops: CDR1 GTSNPN, CDR2 SVGIG (reference sequence). The CDR3 protein is CAWRGGYTEAFF. In DNA form, the CDR3 reads TGTGCCTGGAGAGGGGGGTACACTGAAGCTTTCTTT.

The gene calls are TRBV28 and TRBJ1-6; D is possibly TRBD1 (5 bases). The CDR3 covers 14 residues. Germline lookup yields CDR1 MDHEN and CDR2 SYDVKM. Trimming shortened V by 6 bases and J by 6 bases, and 12 bases separated the two germline ends. The CDR3 DNA is TGTGCCAGCAGAACGGGGGGTATTAATTCACCCCTCCACTTT. Protein product: CASRTGGINSPLHF. The whole variable domain, remainder taken from reference TRBV28 and TRBJ1-6, is DVKVTQSSRYLVKRTGEKVFLECVQDMDHENMFWYRQDPGLGLRLIYFSYDVKMKEKGDIPEGYSVSREKKERFSLILESASTNQTSMYLCASRTGGINSPLHFGNGTRLTVT.

The chain recombines TRBV5-1 with TRBJ2-1; D remains unclear. The V gene's germline CDR1 is SGHRS and CDR2 YFSETQ. CDR3 length: 15 residues. Deletions cut 5 bases from V and 4 bases from J, with 16 bases between. The CDR3 protein is CASRPTVTNYNEQFF. CDR3 coding DNA: TGCGCCAGCAGACCTACGGTTACCAATTACAATGAGCAGTTCTTC.

The genes are TRBV9 and TRBJ1-2; D is unclear. V dropped 0 bases and J dropped 8 bases, with 11 bases sitting between them. The CDR3 runs 13 residues. From germline, CDR1 is SGDLS and CDR2 YYNGEE. The CDR3 is CASSVGDSMGYTF. CDR3 DNA sequence: TGTGCCAGCAGCGTAGGAGACTCCATGGGCTACACCTTC.

The chain joins TRBV19 to TRBJ1-2; no reliable D call. With 9 bases removed from V and 4 bases from J, the gap between germline ends came to 9 bases. The CDR3 extends over 11 amino acids. CDR1 is LNHDA and CDR2 is SQIVND in the germline V gene (reference sequence). Here the CDR3 DNA reads TGTGCCAGCTACCAAGGCTATGGCTACACCTTC. It encodes CASYQGYGYTF.

The chain has TRBV7-2 and TRBJ1-5; D might be TRBD1 (6 bases). V was pared by 5 bases and J by 5 bases, with 13 bases between. The CDR3 length is 14 residues. The germline CDR1 and CDR2 sequences are SGHTA and FQGNSA. CDR3 sequence: CASSEGVGYQPQHF. Here the CDR3 DNA reads TGTGCCAGCAGCGAGGGGGTCGGATATCAGCCCCAGCATTTT.